These 6 T cell receptor beta chains were all obtained from the same sample, sequenced in a study of patients and donors after allogeneic stem cell transplantation (dated by TCRdb to the early 2020s). Library preparation used RT-PCR. This sample was sequenced with a NextSeq 550. TCRdb cleaned the public reads at Q25 with fastp, built clones with MiXCR and kept in-frame beta chains. Each CDR3 protein gets just one entry, which takes the most common genes and DNA from the rows behind it. A total of about a million distinct CDR3 sequences appear in this sample, 18% of them only once. Together, the top ten hold around 5.5% of the sample. The sample was blood, either unsorted or a sorted T cell fraction (not recorded which). Source of these receptors: a human donor who was either an allogeneic HSCT recipient or a stem cell or donor lymphocyte infusion donor (not recorded which). It is not recorded whose cells these are; they may come from a transplant donor.

The chain joins TRBV30 to TRBJ1-2; possible D gene TRBD1, 6 bases. CDR1 GTSNPN and CDR2 SVGIG come from the germline V gene (reference sequence). The CDR3 loop spans 12 amino acids. V lost 5 bases to trimming and J lost 1 base, with 8 bases between them. As DNA, the CDR3 is TGTGCCTGGCGACAGGATAACTATGGCTACACCTTC. Protein: CAWRQDNYGYTF.

This clonotype was counted a few times. The chain recombines TRBV12-3 or TRBV12-4 with TRBJ2-3; 9 bases are a match to TRBD1. The V segment lost 2 bases and the J segment 6 bases; nucleotides outside the gene matches: 12. CDR3 size: 17 residues. In DNA, the CDR3 is TGTGCCAGCAGTTTACATCGGACAGGGGAGTTCCCCGATACGCAGTATTTT. Its translation: CASSLHRTGEFPDTQYF.

This clonotype has a handful of counts. V usage is TRBV14 and J usage is TRBJ2-5; maybe TRBD2 (5 bases). The CDR3 totals 12 residues. Trimming cost V 1 base and J 5 bases, with 5 bases left between them. Germline V gives CDR1 SGHDN, CDR2 FVKESK. The DNA for the CDR3 is TGTGCCAGCAGCCAAGTAGCGGAGACCCAGTACTTC. Translating it yields CASSQVAETQYF.

DNA of the CDR3: TGTGCCAGCAGCCCCCGTGGGGGCTTCGAAGCTTTCTTT. Translating gives CASSPRGGFEAFF. The chain links TRBV7-2 to TRBJ1-1; possibly TRBD1 for D (6 bases). The CDR3 spans 13 residues. Trimming left V 5 bases short and J 8 bases short, with 15 bases between. From germline, CDR1 is SGHTA and CDR2 FQGNSA. Full variable domain (rest looked up from reference TRBV7-2 and TRBJ1-1): GAGVSQSPSNKVTEKGKDVELRCDPISGHTALYWYRQSLGQGLEFLIYFQGNSAPDKSGLPSDRFSAERTGGSVSTLTIQRTQQEDSAVYLCASSPRGGFEAFFGQGTRLTVV.

Regarding this clonotype: The junction does not match germline at one end; this may be a read error. V and J are TRBV5-1 and TRBJ2-2; 7 nucleotides agree with TRBD1. The CDR3 consists of 16 residues. Germline V gene sequence: CDR1 SGHRS, CDR2 YFSETQ. The CDR3, as DNA: TGTGCCAGCAGCTCGACCGGGACAGTGAACACCGGGGAGCTGTTTTTT. Protein: CASSSTGTVNTGELFF.

The J gene is TRBJ2-3, the V gene TRBV14; perhaps TRBD2 as D (7 bases). This CDR3 spans 16 amino acids. Germline values: CDR1 SGHDN, CDR2 FVKESK. The germline V and J ends were trimmed by 1 base and 2 bases, with 13 bases remaining between them. The CDR3 region has the DNA TGTGCCAGCAGCCAAGTTGGCGGGGGCCACACAGATACGCAGTATTTT. Its translation is CASSQVGGGHTDTQYF.